These T cell receptor beta chains were read from a single sample in a study of identical twins. TCRdb used MiXCR to reprocess the 5' RACE reads, holding one entry per CDR3 protein. The table has 540,000 or so distinct CDR3 sequences, under 25% seen once. These data also featured in a second study, about yellow fever vaccine responses in identical twins.

Sequenced material: CD4+ T cells sorted from blood. The origin of the receptors is a woman between 18 and 29 years old in good health. Both conserved end residues are part of each CDR3. The D gene is left open where the match is weak. Size is omitted from some rows. Given values are once, few, many or a class for expanded clones.

-	TRBD2	TRBV20-1	TRBJ2-3	TGCAGTGCTGGGGGACTAGCGGGCCCCACAGATACGCAGTATTTT	CSAGGLAGPTDTQYF
-	-	TRBV11-2	TRBJ2-3	TGTGCCAGCAGCTTAGGTTATGTCAGGGAAGCAGATACGCAGTATTTT	CASSLGYVREADTQYF
few	TRBD2	TRBV3-1	TRBJ2-1	TGTGCCAGCAGCCAAGAGGGTAGCGGGAGGCTATACAATGAGCAGTTCTTC	CASSQEGSGRLYNEQFF
-	TRBD2	TRBV12-3/TRBV12-4	TRBJ2-3	TGTGCCAGCAGTCTCCTAGCGGGATACAGCACAGATACGCAGTATTTT	CASSLLAGYSTDTQYF
-	-	TRBV18	TRBJ2-3	TGTGCCAGCTCACCGACTAGTTTTCCAGATACGCAGTATTTT	CASSPTSFPDTQYF
few	-	TRBV15	TRBJ2-7	TGTGCCACCAGCAGAGACCAATACGAGCAGTACTTC	CATSRDQYEQYF
few	-	TRBV5-1	TRBJ1-1	TGCGCCAGCAGCTGGGGGATCGACAACACTGAAGCTTTCTTT	CASSWGIDNTEAFF
few	TRBD2	TRBV12-3/TRBV12-4	TRBJ2-2	TGTGCCAGCAGTTTAGAACTAGCGATCGGGGAGCTGTTTTTT	CASSLELAIGELFF
many	-	TRBV6-1	TRBJ1-5	TGTGCCAGCAGTCTCTCCCATAGCAATCAGCCCCAGCATTTT	CASSLSHSNQPQHF
few	-	TRBV6-1	TRBJ2-2	TGTGCCAGCAGGCCGTCTTCGAACACCGGGGAGCTGTTTTTT	CASRPSSNTGELFF
few	TRBD2	TRBV3-1	TRBJ2-3	TGTGCCAGCAGCCCACTAGCGGGAGACTTCACAGATACGCAGTATTTT	CASSPLAGDFTDTQYF
many	-	TRBV15	TRBJ2-1	TGTGCCACCAGCAGAGCTAACAATGAGCAGTTCTTC	CATSRANNEQFF
-	-	TRBV9	TRBJ2-3	TGTGCCAGCAGCACCAGACTAGTGGTTGGCACAGATACGCAGTATTTT	CASSTRLVVGTDTQYF
few	-	TRBV29-1	TRBJ2-5	TGCAGCGGCGGCCGCAGGCTAGATGGGGAGACCCAGTACTTC	CSGGRRLDGETQYF
-	TRBD2	TRBV7-6	TRBJ2-1	TGTGCCAGCAGCTTAATAGCGGGGCCCGAGGGTGAGCAGTTCTTC	CASSLIAGPEGEQFF
-	TRBD2	TRBV12-3/TRBV12-4	TRBJ2-1	TGTGCCAGCAGCCCGGGGACTAACCAGAATGAGCAGTTCTTC	CASSPGTNQNEQFF
few	-	TRBV18	TRBJ2-1	TGTGCCAGCTCCCCAAGGGAGTCTAGCTCCTACAATGAGCAGTTCTTC	CASSPRESSSYNEQFF
few	-	TRBV2	TRBJ1-1	TGTGCCAGCAGTGAATATGGGACACCCACCGTTGGGAACACTGAAGCTTTCTTT	CASSEYGTPTVGNTEAFF
-	-	TRBV4-1	TRBJ2-1	TGCGCCAGCAGCCAATATTTTCCAGGGCTCTTCAATGAGCAGTTCTTC	CASSQYFPGLFNEQFF
-	-	TRBV3-1	TRBJ2-1	TGTGCCAGCAGCCAAGGCGTCACAGGTTCCTACAATGAGCAGTTCTTC	CASSQGVTGSYNEQFF
few	TRBD1	TRBV5-1	TRBJ2-2	TGCGCCAGCAGCGCAGGGGGATCCCCCGGGGAGCTGTTTTTT	CASSAGGSPGELFF
-	TRBD1	TRBV4-1	TRBJ1-6	TGCGCCAGCAGCCAGAAACAGGGGGCGAATTCACCCCTCCACTTT	CASSQKQGANSPLHF
-	TRBD2	TRBV5-5	TRBJ2-5	TGTGCCAGCAGTAGACTAGCGGGTTCCCAAGAGACCCAGTACTTC	CASSRLAGSQETQYF
few	-	TRBV12-3/TRBV12-4	TRBJ1-4	TGTGCCAGCAGTTTAGACCCAGGGGCGACTAATGAAAAACTGTTTTTT	CASSLDPGATNEKLFF
few	-	TRBV6-6	TRBJ2-3	TGTGCCAGCAGTTACCCGAACACAGATACGCAGTATTTT	CASSYPNTDTQYF
-	TRBD2	TRBV19	TRBJ2-1	TGTGCCAGTAGTACCCAACCGGGACTAGCGGGAACCGAGCAGTTCTTC	CASSTQPGLAGTEQFF
-	-	TRBV2	TRBJ2-2	TGTGCCAGCAAATCCAGAGGGGGATACACCGGGGAGCTGTTTTTT	CASKSRGGYTGELFF
many	TRBD1	TRBV12-3/TRBV12-4	TRBJ1-1	TGTGCCAGCAGTTACAGGGGAGGGTACACTGAAGCTTTCTTT	CASSYRGGYTEAFF
-	-	TRBV25-1	TRBJ2-7	TGTGCCAGCAGTGCTAGAGGAACCGCCTACGAGCAGTACTTC	CASSARGTAYEQYF
few	-	TRBV20-1	TRBJ1-2	TGCAGTGCTATCGGGGAGGACTATGGCTACACCTTC	CSAIGEDYGYTF
many	-	TRBV29-1	TRBJ1-2	TGCAGCGTTGTGTCAGGGAATGGCTACACCTTC	CSVVSGNGYTF
-	-	TRBV7-2	TRBJ1-6	TGTGCCAGCAGCTTAGTGGGCTACAGGTTTGGGCCCCTCCACTTT	CASSLVGYRFGPLHF
-	-	TRBV6-1	TRBJ1-2	TGTGCCAGTCGGACAGTTCATTCTAACTATGGCTACACCTTC	CASRTVHSNYGYTF
few	TRBD2	TRBV29-1	TRBJ2-1	TGCAGCGTTGAACGCTCTAGCGGACTATACAATGAGCAGTTCTTC	CSVERSSGLYNEQFF
few	TRBD2	TRBV7-9	TRBJ2-1	TGTGCCAGCAGCTTAGGTGCCCTAGCGGGGGGTACCAATGAGCAGTTCTTC	CASSLGALAGGTNEQFF
once	TRBD2	TRBV27	TRBJ2-1	TGTGCCAGCAGTTCTCGTGGAGCGGGAAGGACGGAGCAGTTCTTC	CASSSRGAGRTEQFF
few	TRBD2	TRBV4-1	TRBJ2-5	TGCGCCAGCAGCCAAGCGGCGGCGGGAGGGGAGACCCAGTACTTC	CASSQAAAGGETQYF
few	-	TRBV12-3/TRBV12-4	TRBJ1-1	TGTGCCAGCAGATCGCATGAAATGAACACTGAAGCTTTCTTT	CASRSHEMNTEAFF
-	TRBD2	TRBV9	TRBJ2-7	TGTGCCAGCAGCGTAGGCTCTGGAGGCGGGAGCTCCTACGAGCAGTACTTC	CASSVGSGGGSSYEQYF
-	TRBD2	TRBV10-3	TRBJ2-2	TGTGCCACCGGGACTAGCGGGGGCCCGAACACCGGGGAGCTGTTTTTT	CATGTSGGPNTGELFF
few	TRBD1	TRBV6-5	TRBJ2-3	TGTGCCAGCACTTTGACAGGGAGTCACACAGATACGCAGTATTTT	CASTLTGSHTDTQYF
-	-	TRBV20-1	TRBJ1-1	TGCAGTGCTAGGCTTTGGGGGCGAAACACTGAAGCTTTCTTT	CSARLWGRNTEAFF
-	TRBD2	TRBV20-1	TRBJ2-5	TGCAGTGCCCTCTCTAGCGGGGGGGTGGAGACCCAGTACTTC	CSALSSGGVETQYF
-	TRBD2	TRBV24-1	TRBJ2-1	TGTGCCACCTCCCGGGGGGACTACAATGAGCAGTTCTTC	CATSRGDYNEQFF
-	-	TRBV2	TRBJ1-6	TGTGCCAGCAGTGATCAGCGGGGATGGAATTCACCCCTCCACTTT	CASSDQRGWNSPLHF
few	-	TRBV11-2	TRBJ2-1	TGTGCCAGCAGCTTTCGGGCAGCGTACAATGAGCAGTTCTTC	CASSFRAAYNEQFF
few	TRBD2	TRBV5-5	TRBJ2-6	TGTGCCAGCAGCAAAGCTACTAGCGGCGGGGCCAACGTCCTGACTTTC	CASSKATSGGANVLTF
-	-	TRBV25-1	TRBJ2-7	TGTGCCAGCAGTGGCCCGGGCCTAGGGTTGTACGAGCAGTACTTC	CASSGPGLGLYEQYF
few	-	TRBV28	TRBJ1-3	TGTGCCAGCGGGACCAGGGACCTCGGAAACACCATATATTTT	CASGTRDLGNTIYF
-	-	TRBV3-1	TRBJ1-1	TGTGCCAGCAGTCTTTCAATCCCTGGGTTTGAAGCTTTCTTT	CASSLSIPGFEAFF